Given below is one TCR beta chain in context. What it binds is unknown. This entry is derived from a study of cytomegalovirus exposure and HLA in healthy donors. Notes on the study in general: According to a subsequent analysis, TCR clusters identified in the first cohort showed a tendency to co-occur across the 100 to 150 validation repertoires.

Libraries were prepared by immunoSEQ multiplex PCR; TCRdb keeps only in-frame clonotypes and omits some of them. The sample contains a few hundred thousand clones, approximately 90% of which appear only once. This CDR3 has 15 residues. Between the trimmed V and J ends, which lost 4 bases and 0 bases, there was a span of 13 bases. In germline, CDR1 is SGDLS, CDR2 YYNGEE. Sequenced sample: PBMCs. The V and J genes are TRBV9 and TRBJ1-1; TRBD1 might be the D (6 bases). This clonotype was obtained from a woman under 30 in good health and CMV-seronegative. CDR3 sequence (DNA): TGTGCCAGCAGCCCCCTCGGGGGGCTGAACACTGAAGCTTTCTTT. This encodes CASSPLGGLNTEAFF.